This T cell receptor beta chain is drawn from a study of a mutant IDH1 vaccine in newly diagnosed glioma. In the study overall: Vaccination started 4-6 weeks after radiotherapy alone, or with temozolomide cycles. Sex among treated patients split about 60% male, around 38% female; mean age was roughly 40 years.

Findings and caveats of the study: Evidence of vaccine-induced immune responses was documented in approximately 93% of patients.

Only in-frame clones appear in the TCRdb table, and some are missing; sequencing was by immunoSEQ multiplex PCR. The sample consists of approximately 76,000 clones, around 90% of them appearing once. Note on this clone: Its antigen is unknown. Other nucleotide sequences in the sample specify the same CDR3.

The time point: week 5, during vaccination. The investigators gave 300 ug of mutant IDH1 20-mer peptide in each vaccine dose, together with topical imiquimod. Donors had new IDH1-mutant astrocytomas of WHO grade 3 or 4 (ATRX-lost). Trimming removed 4 bases from V and 0 bases from J, with 5 bases in between. The CDR3 length is 13 residues. Germline values: CDR1 SGHRS, CDR2 YFSETQ. The sequencing here drew on PBMCs, taken from a glioma patient whose treatment included an IDH1 peptide vaccine. This rearrangement joins TRBV5-1 to TRBJ1-3; the D gene is possibly TRBD1 (5 bases). The sequence was collected from a woman aged 45-65 years with glioma. CDR3 sequence (DNA): TGCGCCAGCAGCGACAGCTCTGGAAACACCATATATTTT. It specifies CASSDSSGNTIYF.